Each of the 9 T cell receptor beta chains below was sequenced from the same sample in a study of glioma-infiltrating T cells after dendritic cell vaccination. Sequencing was performed with immunoSEQ multiplex PCR; in TCRdb, only in-frame clones are kept and a portion is missing. This sample has around 100,000 clones, with around 83% found just once. The time point: after dendritic cell vaccination, including at tumor progression/relapse. The sample here was blood, taken after dendritic cell vaccination. The receptors here all came from a human donor with glioblastoma.

This chain links TRBV2 with TRBJ1-6; 11 bases line up with TRBD1. The CDR3 runs 13 residues. Unmatched junction bases numbered 4, after V lost 8 bases and J lost 10 bases. CDR1 and CDR2 from the germline V gene are SNHLY and FYNNEI. For the CDR3, the DNA is TGTGCCAGCCGTAGGACAGGGGGCTCACCCCTCCACTTT. This sequence encodes CASRRTGGSPLHF.

The V and J genes are TRBV7-2 and TRBJ2-3, with 10 nucleotides matching TRBD2. Germline V lookup: CDR1 SGHTA, CDR2 FQGNSA. Trimming removed 2 bases from V and 7 bases from J; junction bases left unmatched: 6. This CDR3 comprises 15 residues. This CDR3 is CASSLSVAGGNTQYF. The CDR3 bases are TGTGCCAGCAGCTTATCTGTAGCGGGGGGAAATACGCAGTATTTT.

The chain combines TRBV29-1 with TRBJ1-1, with D unclear. The CDR3 loop spans 12 amino acids. Trimming stripped 3 bases from V and 6 bases from J, with 11 bases between. In germline, CDR1 is SQVTM, CDR2 ANQGSEA. The CDR3 spells CSVDEGESEAFF. CDR3 bases: TGCAGCGTTGATGAGGGCGAATCTGAAGCTTTCTTT. Combining the CDR3 with reference TRBV29-1 and TRBJ1-1 gives the whole variable domain SAVISQKPSRDICQRGTSLTIQCQVDSQVTMMFWYRQQPGQSLTLIATANQGSEATYESGFVIDKFPISRPNLTFSTLTVSNMSPEDSSIYLCSVDEGESEAFFGQGTRLTVV.

This clone has just a few counts. This chain links TRBV7-2 with TRBJ2-7, with D possibly being TRBD1 (6 bases). Germline V gene data show CDR1 as SGHTA and CDR2 as FQGNSA. Trimming stripped 2 bases from V and 3 bases from J, with 8 bases between. The CDR3 runs 13 residues. CDR3 nucleotide sequence: TGTGCCAGCAGCTTAAACAGGGACTACGAGCAGTACTTC. This sequence encodes CASSLNRDYEQYF.

The chain joins TRBV5-1 to TRBJ1-3; D possibly corresponds to TRBD1 (6 bases). Trimming took off 1 base at V and 0 bases at J, with 11 bases between the two ends. This CDR3 contains 16 residues. Germline V gives CDR1 SGHRS, CDR2 YFSETQ. The CDR3 sequence is CASSLWGGGSGNTIYF. As DNA, the CDR3 is TGCGCCAGCAGCTTGTGGGGGGGCGGCTCTGGAAACACCATATATTTT.

This chain connects TRBV15 to TRBJ2-2; 11 nucleotides agree with TRBD2. The germline gives CDR1 LNHNV, CDR2 YYDKDF (reference sequence). Trimming cost V 3 bases and J 6 bases; bases outside gene matches: 12. The CDR3 consists of 18 residues. Here the CDR3 reads CATSSLLRASGGPGELFF. For the CDR3, the DNA is TGTGCCACCAGCAGCCTCCTAAGAGCTAGCGGGGGGCCCGGGGAGCTGTTTTTT.

The CDR3 bases are TGTGCCAGCAGCGTAGAGGACAGGTTAGAGACCCAGTACTTC. It codes for CASSVEDRLETQYF. The rearrangement links TRBV9 to TRBJ2-5; 7 bases agree with TRBD1. Looked up from germline, CDR1 is SGDLS and CDR2 is YYNGEE. The CDR3 is made up of 14 amino acids. V was pared by 0 bases and J by 4 bases, with 3 bases of the junction left unmatched.

This sequence joins TRBV29-1 and TRBJ2-5; 8 bases are shared with TRBD1. Per the germline V gene, CDR1 is SQVTM and CDR2 is ANQGSEA. This CDR3 contains 12 residues. Trimming cost V 6 bases and J 6 bases; bases outside gene matches: 6. CDR3: CSVVTGGKTQYF. CDR3 coding DNA: TGCAGCGTGGTAACAGGGGGAAAGACCCAGTACTTC. The full variable domain, its missing parts supplied by reference TRBV29-1 and TRBJ2-5, is SAVISQKPSRDICQRGTSLTIQCQVDSQVTMMFWYRQQPGQSLTLIATANQGSEATYESGFVIDKFPISRPNLTFSTLTVSNMSPEDSSIYLCSVVTGGKTQYFGPGTRLLVL.

This clone was observed a handful of times. The rearrangement links TRBV18 to TRBJ1-1; 12 positions match TRBD1. This CDR3 has 15 residues. Germline CDR1 KGHSH, CDR2 LQKENI. Losses at the gene ends were 6 bases for V and 5 bases for J; bases not matched to a gene: 7. The CDR3 here is CASSGTGGDWTEAFF. The CDR3 DNA is TGTGCCAGCTCCGGGACAGGGGGCGATTGGACTGAAGCTTTCTTT.